This T cell receptor beta chain was sequenced in a study of blood T cells in healthy people across ages. It was with a sample-barcoded 5' primer and a J-beta primer mix that a second PCR of roughly 7 to 12 cycles was run. Every cDNA was tagged by a template-switch adaptor with 12 random nucleotides. MiXCR, run by TCRdb on the 5' RACE reads, gives a single entry per CDR3 protein. The data contain under 1 million distinct CDR3 sequences, more than 40% of them singletons. To note about this clonotype: Its antigen remains unknown.

The ends were cut back, 7 bases at V and 2 bases at J, with 12 bases in the middle. The CDR3 consists of 14 residues. The germline V gene encodes CDR1 ENHRY and CDR2 SYGVKD. Study conclusions and caveats: PBMCs that were unsorted prevented a conclusive naive versus antigen-experienced comparison. The authors considered diversity estimates from one million T cells to be underestimates.

Total RNA extracted from each sample amounted to at least 5.5 micrograms. The chain employs TRBV10-3 and TRBJ1-5, with unresolved D. This clonotype was sampled from a man in his sixties in good health. The sample consisted of blood. The CDR3 here is CAINTAGRNQPQHF. CDR3 in DNA: TGTGCCATCAACACGGCAGGACGCAATCAGCCCCAGCATTTT.